This is a list of T cell receptor beta chains from one sample in a study of blood T cells in healthy people across ages. TCRdb ran MiXCR on the 5' RACE reads and lists one entry per CDR3 protein. The sample has 1.4 million or so distinct CDR3 sequences, 35% to 45% seen once. Sequencing was done on a sample of blood. These receptors all come from a woman between 18 and 29 years old in good health. Each CDR3 is given with its conserved first and last residue. The D gene is left open where the match is weak. Only part of the rows carry a size: once, few, many, or a class if the clone is expanded.

J | size | D | V | DNA | CDR3
TRBJ2-1 | NA | TRBD2 | TRBV20-1 | TGCAGTGCTAGAGACCTAGTACGGGAGGTCTTATGCAATGAGCAGTTCTTC | CSARDLVREVLCNEQFF
TRBJ2-3 | NA | TRBD2 | TRBV12-3/TRBV12-4 | TGTGCCAGCAGTCCCGAGCCGACTAGCGGAGGCACAGATACGCAGTATTTT | CASSPEPTSGGTDTQYF
TRBJ1-1 | NA | TRBD1 | TRBV2 | TGTGCCAGCAGCCGTAGACAGGGGGCGGGAACTGAAGCTTTCTTT | CASSRRQGAGTEAFF
TRBJ1-2 | NA | TRBD1 | TRBV6-2/TRBV6-3 | TGTGCCAGCGTCCAACAGGGGGCCTTCCATGGCTACACCTTC | CASVQQGAFHGYTF
TRBJ2-5 | few | TRBD2 | TRBV9 | TGTGCCCCAAGGGGAGGGGTTTTGTTCCAAGAGACCCAGTACTTC | CAPRGGVLFQETQYF
TRBJ2-7 | NA | TRBD2 | TRBV2 | TGTGCCAGCAGAAACCCGGGACTAGCCAAGTCCTACGAGCAGTACTTC | CASRNPGLAKSYEQYF
TRBJ2-3 | NA | TRBD1 | TRBV24-1 | TGTGCCACCAGTGATTTGGGACAGGGGTTGGATACGCAGTATTTT | CATSDLGQGLDTQYF
TRBJ2-3 | NA | TRBD2 | TRBV15 | TGTACCACCAGGTACGCTAGCGGAAGCACAGATACGCAGTATTTT | CTTRYASGSTDTQYF
TRBJ2-5 | few | NA | TRBV20-1 | TGCAGTGCCACCGATCTACAGGGACCGTACCAAGAGACCCAGTACTTC | CSATDLQGPYQETQYF
TRBJ2-3 | NA | NA | TRBV27 | TGTGCCAGCAGTTTACCGGGGTCCCCCACAGATACGCAGTATTTT | CASSLPGSPTDTQYF
TRBJ2-3 | NA | NA | TRBV11-2 | TGTGCCAGCAGCTCCTACCCTTGGGGGGGGGCCCCAATCACAGATACGCAGTATTTT | CASSSYPWGGAPITDTQYF
TRBJ2-7 | NA | TRBD1 | TRBV29-1 | TGCAGCGTTGAATACGCGACAGGGACCGAGCAGTACTTC | CSVEYATGTEQYF
TRBJ1-4 | few | TRBD1 | TRBV10-3 | TGTGCCATCAGTGAGACAGGGGGCCCTGAAAAACTGTTTTTT | CAISETGGPEKLFF
TRBJ2-3 | NA | TRBD1 | TRBV9 | TGTGCCAGCAGCGTCCTACCGGGACAGCGCACAGATACGCAGTATTTT | CASSVLPGQRTDTQYF
TRBJ2-2 | NA | TRBD2 | TRBV7-9 | TGTGCCAGCAGCTCCACCCGGGGGACTAGCGGGACCGGGGAGCTGTTTTTT | CASSSTRGTSGTGELFF
TRBJ2-5 | few | NA | TRBV9 | TGTGCCAGCAGCGTAGAACAGGGAGGTTGGGAGACCCAGTACTTC | CASSVEQGGWETQYF
TRBJ2-5 | NA | TRBD1 | TRBV6-5 | TGTGCCAGCAGTTACTCAGGGACAGGGGTAGAGACCCAGTACTTC | CASSYSGTGVETQYF
TRBJ2-3 | few | TRBD2 | TRBV29-1 | TGCAGCGTCCGTGGGGGGGGAGCTACAGATACGCAGTATTTT | CSVRGGGATDTQYF
TRBJ2-3 | NA | TRBD2 | TRBV6-1 | TGTGCCAGCAGTGACGAGGCGGGGGGGTCCGATACGCAGTATTTT | CASSDEAGGSDTQYF
TRBJ2-3 | NA | NA | TRBV3-1 | TGTGCCGGCCGAGCTTTCGGTACAGATACGCAGTATTTT | CAGRAFGTDTQYF
TRBJ2-2 | NA | NA | TRBV5-5 | TGTGCCAGCAGCTTCCGTAGAGGGCCGCTAGCCAACACCGGGGAGCTGTTTTTT | CASSFRRGPLANTGELFF
TRBJ2-2 | few | NA | TRBV5-1 | TGCGCCAGCGGACCTAGCCCTAACACCGGGGAGCTGTTTTTT | CASGPSPNTGELFF
TRBJ1-6 | NA | NA | TRBV15 | TGTGCCACCAGCAGAGATGTGGAAAATTCACCCCTCCACTTT | CATSRDVENSPLHF
TRBJ1-1 | few | TRBD1 | TRBV29-1 | TGCAGCGCCGGTACAGGGGCCGAGAACACTGAAGCTTTCTTT | CSAGTGAENTEAFF